This T cell receptor (beta chain) stems from a study of PD-1 blockade in classical Hodgkin lymphoma. Overall study results and limits: While CD8+ TCR diversity did not rise significantly by C4D1, CD4+ TCR diversity did. The baseline diversity of complete responders showed similarity to that of newly diagnosed patients.

As for this clone: The antigen remains undetermined.

Time point here: cycle 4 day 1 (C4D1), after more than 5 weeks of nivolumab. Each patient relapsed following autologous stem cell transplantation, and prior brentuximab vedotin exposure differed. The patients, who had relapsed/refractory classical Hodgkin lymphoma, achieved best responses of complete response, partial response or progressive disease. The table came from immunoSEQ multiplex PCR; TCRdb's copy has only in-frame clones and leaves some out. The data contain tens of thousands of clones, 90% of them singletons. The origin of this receptor is a human donor with classical Hodgkin lymphoma. Sequenced material: peripheral blood mononuclear cells (PBMCs), taken before the fourth cycle of nivolumab.

The chain's CDR3 is CASRGTGMVTEAFF. CDR3 nucleotides: TGTGCCAGCAGGGGGACAGGGATGGTCACTGAAGCTTTCTTT. V gene TRBV11-2 combines with J gene TRBJ1-1; TRBD1 agrees at 9 bases. V was clipped by 6 bases and J by 4 bases; unmatched bases: 6. Germline CDR1 SGHAT, CDR2 FQNNGV. This CDR3 comprises 14 residues.